The T cell receptor beta chain under discussion was sequenced for a study of T cell clonality in common variable immunodeficiency. Looked up from germline, CDR1 is SNHLY and CDR2 is FYNNEI. This CDR3 comprises 12 residues. With 7 bases removed from V and 4 bases from J, the gap between germline ends came to 10 bases. Patients had low serum IgG, IgA and/or IgM and specific antibody deficiency. Repertoires were generated with immunoSEQ multiplex PCR, while TCRdb's copy carries only in-frame clones and drops some. This table holds roughly 42,000 clones with no singletons; the top ten claim 6%. Remarks on this clone: Its antigen remains unidentified. The missing CDR3 end, 3 residues past where the read stops, is filled in from the germline J gene.

Study-level findings and limits: Authors noted CVID clonality's cause needs subpopulation repertoire sequencing. In common variable immunodeficiency, TCR beta chains reportedly carried fewer deletions and N-nucleotide insertions. TCRbeta clonality was increased in CVID versus healthy controls.

Sequencing was done on a sample of peripheral blood mononuclear cells. This TCR derives from a human donor with common variable immunodeficiency. This rearrangement joins TRBV2 to TRBJ2-5; the D is unclear. The CDR3 protein is CASTPDTETQYF. CDR3 DNA (partial): TGTGCCAGCACCCCAGACACAGAGACC.